This T cell receptor beta chain is drawn from a study of T cells after yellow fever vaccination. This clonotype was found a few times. One entry per CDR3 protein, called by TCRdb with MiXCR from the 5' RACE reads. Of 200,000 to 300,000 distinct CDR3 sequences listed, under 15% are singletons. The trim removed 4 bases at V and 4 bases at J, leaving 2 bases unmatched. The CDR3 is 13 residues long. CDR1 SGHRS and CDR2 YFSETQ come from the germline V gene. Sequencing used CD4+ T cells sorted from PBMCs, obtained 45 days after the yellow fever booster vaccination. The V gene is TRBV5-1, the J gene TRBJ1-3, with 7 bases aligning to TRBD1. This clonotype was sampled from a man aged 25 to 40 who received the YFV17D yellow fever vaccine. For the CDR3, the DNA is TGCGCCAGCAGCGCGGGACAGGGAAACACCATATATTTT. Its protein is CASSAGQGNTIYF. Using reference TRBV5-1 and TRBJ1-3 for the parts outside the CDR3, the full variable domain is KAGVTQTPRYLIKTRGQQVTLSCSPISGHRSVSWYQQTPGQGLQFLFEYFSETQRNKGNFPGRFSGRQFSNSRSEMNVSTLELGDSALYLCASSAGQGNTIYFGEGSWLTVV.